The 14 T cell receptor beta chains below come from one sample, sequenced in a study of T cell responses to AZD1222 COVID-19 vaccine. Some clones are missing from TCRdb's copy, which holds only in-frame ones; the method was immunoSEQ multiplex PCR. Of approximately 100,000 clones listed, approximately 90% are singletons. The sequenced sample was peripheral blood, obtained on day 0 of AZD1222 vaccination. Receptors originate from an adult in good health.

The genes are TRBV5-4 and TRBJ2-2; possible D gene TRBD2, 6 bases. The V end was cut by 5 bases, the J end by 5 bases, with 22 bases between. Per the germline V gene, CDR1 is SGHNT and CDR2 is YYREEE (reference sequence). This CDR3 is built from 17 residues. Here the CDR3 DNA reads TGTGCCAGCAGTGACCCGGCGGGGTATAGAGGAACCGGGGAGCTGTTTTTT. Protein product: CASSDPAGYRGTGELFF.

The gene calls are TRBV27 and TRBJ1-3; tentatively, D is TRBD1 (5 bases). CDR3 length: 16 amino acids. Per the germline V gene, CDR1 is MNHEY and CDR2 is SMNVEV (reference sequence). The germline V and J ends were trimmed by 0 bases and 0 bases, with 9 bases remaining between them. CDR3 region: CASSLSGRLSGNTIYF. CDR3 DNA sequence: TGTGCCAGCAGTTTATCGGGACGGCTCTCTGGAAACACCATATATTTT.

This chain connects TRBV18 to TRBJ1-3; D not certain. Trimming shortened V by 3 bases and J by 2 bases, and 8 bases separated the two germline ends. Germline loops: CDR1 KGHSH, CDR2 LQKENI. This CDR3 spans 14 amino acids. This CDR3 reads CASSPQLAGNTIYF. The CDR3 DNA reads as TGTGCCAGCTCACCCCAGTTGGCTGGAAACACCATATATTTT.

Only a few counts were recorded for this clone. The rearrangement joins TRBV28 to TRBJ1-1; D possibly corresponds to TRBD1 (5 bases). CDR1 and CDR2 (germline): MDHEN, SYDVKM. This CDR3 has 15 amino acids. The germline V and J ends were trimmed by 10 bases and 5 bases, with 23 bases remaining between them. This CDR3 is CAINQKTHRYTEAFF. CDR3 nucleotides: TGTGCCATCAATCAAAAAACCCACAGGTATACTGAAGCTTTCTTT.

V gene TRBV5-1 combines with J gene TRBJ2-5; D unclear. The germline V gene encodes CDR1 SGHRS and CDR2 YFSETQ. V was cut by 4 bases and J by 3 bases, with 7 bases left in between. This CDR3 spans 12 amino acids. Here the CDR3 DNA reads TGCGCCAGCAGCATACAGAAAGAGACCCAGTACTTC. This gives the protein CASSIQKETQYF. The whole variable domain, filled in from reference TRBV5-1 and TRBJ2-5, reads KAGVTQTPRYLIKTRGQQVTLSCSPISGHRSVSWYQQTPGQGLQFLFEYFSETQRNKGNFPGRFSGRQFSNSRSEMNVSTLELGDSALYLCASSIQKETQYFGPGTRLLVL.

This chain links TRBV11-2 with TRBJ1-3, with D possibly TRBD1 on 5 matching bases. Germline lookup yields CDR1 SGHAT and CDR2 FQNNGV. The V end lost 2 bases, the J end lost 8 bases, and 13 bases lay between the germline ends. CDR3 length: 14 residues. The CDR3 region is CASSLRGERDTIYF. As DNA, the CDR3 is TGTGCCAGCAGCTTACGAGGGGAAAGAGACACCATATATTTT.

This clone was observed a single time. The chain couples TRBV5-1 to TRBJ1-2, with unresolved D. The CDR3 consists of 13 residues. Germline-derived CDR1 and CDR2 are SGHRS and YFSETQ. Deletions cut 0 bases from V and 4 bases from J, with 7 bases between. The CDR3 region is CASSLDSLYGYTF. CDR3 in DNA: TGCGCCAGCAGCTTGGACAGCCTCTATGGCTACACCTTC.

The chain carries TRBV29-1 and TRBJ1-2, with D perhaps TRBD1 (5 bases). From germline, CDR1 is SQVTM and CDR2 ANQGSEA. The CDR3 has 13 amino acids. V lost 2 bases and J 4 bases, leaving 11 bases between the germline ends. The chain's CDR3 is CSVEKGVGYGYTF. The CDR3 DNA is TGCAGCGTTGAAAAAGGGGTGGGCTATGGCTACACCTTC.

The chain employs TRBV6-5 and TRBJ2-7; D might be TRBD1 (6 bases). CDR1 MNHEY and CDR2 SVGAGI come from the germline V gene. V was clipped by 0 bases and J by 3 bases, with 6 bases between them. The CDR3 spans 13 residues. The CDR3 reads CASSYSDSYEQYF. The DNA for the CDR3 is TGTGCCAGCAGTTACTCGGACAGCTACGAGCAGTACTTC.

This clone showed up just a few times. The rearrangement links TRBV24-1 to TRBJ1-5; maybe TRBD1 (6 bases). Germline CDR1 is KGHDR and CDR2 is SFDVKD. Trimming left V 3 bases short and J 4 bases short, with 12 bases between. This CDR3 is 15 amino acids long. The CDR3 nucleotides are TGTGCCACCAGTGATAACGGGGGCCCTAATCAGCCCCAGCATTTT. Residues: CATSDNGGPNQPQHF.

The chain has TRBV24-1 and TRBJ2-1, with 8 bases identical to TRBD1. Germline V gene lookup returns CDR1 KGHDR and CDR2 SFDVKD. The J segment lost 6 bases and the V segment lost 7 bases, leaving 4 bases of the junction unmatched. The length of the CDR3 is 13 residues. CDR3 protein: CATRLTGGNEQFF. CDR3 nucleotide sequence: TGTGCCACCAGACTAACAGGGGGCAATGAGCAGTTCTTC.

This chain joins TRBV6-2 or TRBV6-3 and TRBJ2-7, with 7 bases aligning to TRBD1. From germline, CDR1 is MNHEY and CDR2 SVGEGT. This CDR3 has 15 amino acids. V shed 0 bases, J shed 3 bases, and the junction held 5 bases outside the gene matches. This CDR3 reads CASSYSKGGGYEQYF. In DNA, the CDR3 is TGTGCCAGCAGTTACTCGAAAGGGGGCGGCTACGAGCAGTACTTC.

This chain connects TRBV5-4 to TRBJ1-6; unclear D gene. The CDR3 runs to 17 residues. V was pared by 7 bases and J by 4 bases, with 21 bases between. The germline V gene has CDR1 SGHNT and CDR2 YYREEE (reference sequence). CDR3 DNA: TGTGCCAGCCAAAGCTTTAACACGGGCCGTTATAATTCACCCCTCCACTTT. Translation gives CASQSFNTGRYNSPLHF. Full variable domain (outside the CDR3, taken from reference TRBV5-4 and TRBJ1-6): ETGVTQSPTHLIKTRGQQVTLRCSSQSGHNTVSWYQQALGQGPQFIFQYYREEENGRGNFPPRFSGLQFPNYSSELNVNALELDDSALYLCASQSFNTGRYNSPLHFGNGTRLTVT.

CDR3 amino acids: CASSPTRSGEQFF. In nucleotides, the CDR3 is TGTGCCAGCAGCCCAACCCGTTCGGGTGAGCAGTTCTTC. V is TRBV14 and J is TRBJ2-1; D not certain. The CDR3 loop spans 13 amino acids. CDR1 is SGHDN and CDR2 is FVKESK in the germline V gene. The V gene lost 4 bases and the J gene lost 9 bases, with 13 bases spanning the gap. Together with reference TRBV14 and TRBJ2-1, the CDR3 gives the full variable domain: EAGVTQFPSHSVIEKGQTVTLRCDPISGHDNLYWYRRVMGKEIKFLLHFVKESKQDESGMPNNRFLAERTGGTYSTLKVQPAELEDSGVYFCASSPTRSGEQFFGPGTRLTVL.